The rows below give T cell receptor beta chains drawn from one sample of a study of T cell changes during pregnancy in multiple sclerosis. Using immunoSEQ multiplex PCR, the repertoire was profiled, and TCRdb retains in-frame clones only, with some absent. Of 68,000 or so clones listed, 75% to 95% are singletons. The sequencing used peripheral blood, collected in the second trimester of pregnancy. These receptors were obtained from a female donor with multiple sclerosis, enrolled in a pregnancy study. Both conserved end residues are part of each CDR3. D genes are given only for firm matches. Clone size appears in some rows only: once, few, many, or a class for an expanded clone.

d_gene: TRBD1; abundance: .; v_gene: TRBV6-1; j_gene: TRBJ2-7; CDR3aa: CASSRDRVSYEQYF; CDR3nt: TGTGCCAGCAGCCGGGACAGGGTGTCCTACGAGCAGTACTTC
d_gene: TRBD1; abundance: few; v_gene: TRBV12-5; j_gene: TRBJ1-6; CDR3aa: CASGSDRAWSPLHF; CDR3nt: TGTGCTAGTGGTTCGGACAGGGCTTGGTCACCCCTCCACTTT
d_gene: .; abundance: once; v_gene: TRBV6-5; j_gene: TRBJ2-1; CDR3aa: CASSYRGTSFGQFF; CDR3nt: TGTGCCAGCAGTTACCGCGGGACCTCCTTTGGGCAGTTCTTC
d_gene: TRBD1; abundance: .; v_gene: TRBV5-1; j_gene: TRBJ1-6; CDR3aa: CASSLGSGGGSRRGYNSPLHF; CDR3nt: TGCGCCAGCAGCTTGGGGTCAGGGGGCGGCAGCCGCCGCGGGTATAATTCACCCCTCCACTTT
d_gene: .; abundance: few; v_gene: TRBV9; j_gene: TRBJ2-7; CDR3aa: CASSVVATDGEQYF; CDR3nt: TGTGCCAGCAGCGTAGTGGCGACCGACGGGGAGCAGTACTTC
d_gene: .; abundance: .; v_gene: TRBV27; j_gene: TRBJ2-1; CDR3aa: CASSYTRQVHEQFF; CDR3nt: TGTGCCAGCAGTTACACCCGACAGGTCCATGAGCAGTTCTTC
d_gene: .; abundance: .; v_gene: TRBV19; j_gene: TRBJ2-7; CDR3aa: CASRTADGNYEQYF; CDR3nt: TGTGCCAGTAGGACAGCCGATGGGAACTACGAGCAGTACTTC
d_gene: .; abundance: .; v_gene: TRBV6-5; j_gene: TRBJ2-1; CDR3aa: CASRLAPSSYNEQFF; CDR3nt: TGTGCCAGCAGGTTAGCGCCTAGCTCCTACAATGAGCAGTTCTTC
d_gene: .; abundance: few; v_gene: TRBV18; j_gene: TRBJ1-5; CDR3aa: CASSLGQRGQPQHF; CDR3nt: TGTGCCAGCTCCCTTGGACAGAGGGGACAGCCCCAGCATTTT
d_gene: .; abundance: .; v_gene: TRBV9; j_gene: TRBJ2-2; CDR3aa: CASSEQGGANTGELFF; CDR3nt: TGTGCCAGCAGCGAGCAGGGCGGCGCGAACACCGGGGAGCTGTTTTTT
d_gene: .; abundance: once; v_gene: TRBV29-1; j_gene: TRBJ1-1; CDR3aa: CSVEAALAAFF; CDR3nt: TGCAGCGTTGAGGCTGCCTTAGCCGCTTTCTTT
d_gene: TRBD2; abundance: .; v_gene: TRBV6-1; j_gene: TRBJ2-1; CDR3aa: CASSEEERVAGGQEQFF; CDR3nt: TGTGCCAGCAGTGAAGAAGAAAGGGTAGCGGGGGGCCAGGAGCAGTTCTTC
d_gene: .; abundance: .; v_gene: TRBV21-1; j_gene: TRBJ2-7; CDR3aa: CASSNMGSGTGAFSYF; CDR3nt: TGTGCCAGCAGCAATATGGGCTCGGGGACAGGGGCTTTTTCGTACTTC
d_gene: TRBD1; abundance: .; v_gene: TRBV7-6; j_gene: TRBJ2-7; CDR3aa: CASSFRQGPYEQYF; CDR3nt: TGTGCCAGCAGCTTCAGACAGGGACCCTACGAGCAGTACTTC
d_gene: .; abundance: .; v_gene: TRBV12-5; j_gene: TRBJ2-5; CDR3aa: CASGLVLETQYF; CDR3nt: TGTGCTAGTGGTTTGGTACTAGAGACCCAGTACTTC
d_gene: .; abundance: once; v_gene: TRBV19; j_gene: TRBJ2-1; CDR3aa: CASSIGARPNEQFF; CDR3nt: TGTGCCAGTAGTATTGGGGCCAGGCCCAATGAGCAGTTCTTC
d_gene: TRBD1; abundance: .; v_gene: TRBV27; j_gene: TRBJ2-7; CDR3aa: CAISTGSGEQYF; CDR3nt: TGTGCCATCTCGACAGGGTCCGGCGAGCAGTACTTC
d_gene: .; abundance: .; v_gene: TRBV19; j_gene: TRBJ1-2; CDR3aa: CASRVGGPVYGYTF; CDR3nt: TGTGCCAGTAGGGTTGGAGGGCCCGTCTATGGCTACACCTTC
d_gene: .; abundance: .; v_gene: TRBV6-1; j_gene: TRBJ1-2; CDR3aa: CASREGGYTF; CDR3nt: TGTGCCAGCAGGGAGGGGGGCTACACCTTC
d_gene: .; abundance: .; v_gene: TRBV4-3; j_gene: TRBJ2-3; CDR3aa: CASSPGGSDTQYF; CDR3nt: TGCGCCAGCAGCCCTGGGGGCTCCGATACGCAGTATTTT
d_gene: TRBD1; abundance: many; v_gene: TRBV18; j_gene: TRBJ2-7; CDR3aa: CASSPPQGAGEQYF; CDR3nt: TGTGCCAGCTCACCACCGCAGGGGGCGGGGGAGCAGTACTTC
d_gene: TRBD1; abundance: .; v_gene: TRBV4-3; j_gene: TRBJ1-2; CDR3aa: CASSRDRGQHYGYTF; CDR3nt: TGCGCCAGCAGCCGGGACAGGGGGCAACACTATGGCTACACCTTC
d_gene: TRBD1; abundance: .; v_gene: TRBV7-3; j_gene: TRBJ1-2; CDR3aa: CASSPQTTGTGDGYTF; CDR3nt: TGTGCCAGCAGCCCGCAGACCACCGGGACAGGGGATGGCTACACCTTC
d_gene: TRBD1; abundance: .; v_gene: TRBV6-5; j_gene: TRBJ1-1; CDR3aa: CASRRDRGSNTEAFF; CDR3nt: TGTGCCAGCAGGCGGGACAGGGGGTCGAACACTGAAGCTTTCTTT
d_gene: .; abundance: .; v_gene: TRBV19; j_gene: TRBJ1-4; CDR3aa: CASSMVAVEKLFF; CDR3nt: TGTGCCAGTAGTATGGTTGCAGTAGAAAAACTGTTTTTT
d_gene: TRBD2; abundance: .; v_gene: TRBV5-1; j_gene: TRBJ2-1; CDR3aa: CASSPGLAGVNEQFF; CDR3nt: TGCGCCAGCAGCCCCGGACTAGCGGGGGTCAATGAGCAGTTCTTC
d_gene: .; abundance: .; v_gene: TRBV9; j_gene: TRBJ2-1; CDR3aa: CASSVRLVNEQFF; CDR3nt: TGTGCCAGCAGCGTAAGGCTAGTCAATGAGCAGTTCTTC
d_gene: TRBD1; abundance: .; v_gene: TRBV7-9; j_gene: TRBJ1-6; CDR3aa: CASSLGGQWINSPLHF; CDR3nt: TGTGCCAGCAGCTTGGGGGGACAGTGGATCAACTCACCCCTCCACTTT
d_gene: TRBD1; abundance: .; v_gene: TRBV19; j_gene: TRBJ2-7; CDR3aa: CASTEPGQPYEQYF; CDR3nt: TGTGCCAGTACCGAGCCGGGACAGCCATACGAGCAGTACTTC
d_gene: TRBD2; abundance: .; v_gene: TRBV11-2; j_gene: TRBJ2-1; CDR3aa: CASSFGTSGGYEQFF; CDR3nt: TGTGCCAGCAGCTTCGGGACTAGCGGAGGGTATGAGCAGTTCTTC
d_gene: .; abundance: .; v_gene: TRBV4-2; j_gene: TRBJ2-5; CDR3aa: CASSLRGGQEETQYF; CDR3nt: TGTGCCAGCAGTCTTAGGGGGGGGCAAGAAGAGACCCAGTACTTC
d_gene: TRBD2; abundance: .; v_gene: TRBV10-3; j_gene: TRBJ2-5; CDR3aa: CAISESLNVGLAGPQETQYF; CDR3nt: TGTGCCATCAGTGAGTCCCTAAATGTGGGACTAGCGGGTCCCCAAGAGACCCAGTACTTC
d_gene: .; abundance: .; v_gene: TRBV2; j_gene: TRBJ1-2; CDR3aa: CASSEALSNYGYTF; CDR3nt: TGTGCCAGCAGTGAAGCGCTTAGTAACTATGGCTACACCTTC
d_gene: .; abundance: .; v_gene: TRBV18; j_gene: TRBJ2-3; CDR3aa: CASSPRSSGVGTDTQYF; CDR3nt: TGTGCCAGCTCACCACGGTCGTCAGGGGTAGGCACAGATACGCAGTATTTT
d_gene: .; abundance: .; v_gene: TRBV7-9; j_gene: TRBJ1-1; CDR3aa: CAVSLTRMNTEAFF; CDR3nt: TGTGCCGTGTCCTTGACAAGAATGAACACTGAAGCTTTCTTT
d_gene: TRBD1; abundance: .; v_gene: TRBV27; j_gene: TRBJ1-2; CDR3aa: CASSPRQTGRYGYTF; CDR3nt: TGTGCCAGCAGTCCAAGACAGACAGGGCGATATGGCTACACCTTC
d_gene: TRBD1; abundance: .; v_gene: TRBV18; j_gene: TRBJ2-7; CDR3aa: CASSPRNRQGASYEQYF; CDR3nt: TGTGCCAGCTCACCGAGAAACAGACAGGGGGCTTCCTACGAGCAGTACTTC
d_gene: TRBD1; abundance: .; v_gene: TRBV7-8; j_gene: TRBJ1-5; CDR3aa: CASSSDRPQPQHF; CDR3nt: TGTGCCAGCAGCTCGGACAGGCCACAGCCCCAGCATTTT
d_gene: .; abundance: few; v_gene: TRBV5-1; j_gene: TRBJ2-3; CDR3aa: CASSRSTGLGTDTQYF; CDR3nt: TGCGCCAGCAGCCGTTCCACAGGATTGGGAACAGATACGCAGTATTTT
d_gene: .; abundance: .; v_gene: TRBV7-2; j_gene: TRBJ1-2; CDR3aa: CASSFGQIEGYTF; CDR3nt: TGTGCCAGCAGCTTTGGACAGATTGAAGGCTACACCTTC
d_gene: TRBD1; abundance: .; v_gene: TRBV19; j_gene: TRBJ1-2; CDR3aa: CASSTLQGSDYGYTF; CDR3nt: TGTGCCAGTAGTACTCTACAGGGGAGCGACTATGGCTACACCTTC
d_gene: TRBD2; abundance: .; v_gene: TRBV29-1; j_gene: TRBJ2-3; CDR3aa: CSVGAGGLDTQYF; CDR3nt: TGCAGCGTCGGAGCGGGGGGGTTAGATACGCAGTATTTT
d_gene: .; abundance: .; v_gene: TRBV6-1; j_gene: TRBJ1-2; CDR3aa: CASSVAGYGYTF; CDR3nt: TGTGCCAGCAGTGTTGCAGGGTATGGCTACACCTTC
d_gene: TRBD1; abundance: .; v_gene: TRBV27; j_gene: TRBJ1-2; CDR3aa: CASSPGTVGGLFGYTF; CDR3nt: TGTGCCAGCAGTCCCGGGACAGTAGGGGGGCTTTTTGGCTACACCTTC
d_gene: TRBD1; abundance: .; v_gene: TRBV2; j_gene: TRBJ1-4; CDR3aa: CASRNRGRSEKLFF; CDR3nt: TGTGCCAGCAGGAACAGGGGGCGGAGTGAAAAACTGTTTTTT
d_gene: .; abundance: once; v_gene: TRBV7-9; j_gene: TRBJ2-7; CDR3aa: CASSLSSEQYF; CDR3nt: TGTGCCAGCAGCCTTTCCAGCGAGCAGTACTTC
d_gene: TRBD1; abundance: .; v_gene: TRBV7-9; j_gene: TRBJ1-5; CDR3aa: CASSLTGDSNQPQHF; CDR3nt: TGTGCCAGCAGCTTAACAGGGGATAGCAATCAGCCCCAGCATTTT
d_gene: .; abundance: .; v_gene: TRBV6-1; j_gene: TRBJ1-5; CDR3aa: CASSESPVQPQHF; CDR3nt: TGTGCCAGCAGTGAGTCCCCTGTACAGCCCCAGCATTTT
d_gene: TRBD2; abundance: .; v_gene: TRBV7-3; j_gene: TRBJ2-7; CDR3aa: CASSLKGRTSGHEQYF; CDR3nt: TGTGCCAGCAGCCTAAAAGGAAGGACTAGCGGGCACGAGCAGTACTTC
d_gene: .; abundance: .; v_gene: TRBV7-3; j_gene: TRBJ2-3; CDR3aa: CASSFTGSHTDTQYF; CDR3nt: TGTGCCAGCAGCTTTACAGGGTCACACACAGATACGCAGTATTTT
d_gene: .; abundance: .; v_gene: TRBV7-2; j_gene: TRBJ2-7; CDR3aa: CASSLQRGYEQYF; CDR3nt: TGTGCCAGCAGCTTACAACGGGGATACGAGCAGTACTTC
d_gene: .; abundance: .; v_gene: TRBV5-1; j_gene: TRBJ2-2; CDR3aa: CASSFGGELFF; CDR3nt: TGCGCCAGCAGCTTCGGGGGGGAGCTGTTTTTT
d_gene: TRBD1; abundance: .; v_gene: TRBV6-1; j_gene: TRBJ2-2; CDR3aa: CASSTGQVPTGELFF; CDR3nt: TGTGCCAGCAGTACAGGACAGGTCCCCACCGGGGAGCTGTTTTTT
d_gene: TRBD2; abundance: .; v_gene: TRBV9; j_gene: TRBJ2-3; CDR3aa: CASSYGLAGTDTQYF; CDR3nt: TGTGCCAGCAGCTACGGACTAGCGGGGACGGATACGCAGTATTTT